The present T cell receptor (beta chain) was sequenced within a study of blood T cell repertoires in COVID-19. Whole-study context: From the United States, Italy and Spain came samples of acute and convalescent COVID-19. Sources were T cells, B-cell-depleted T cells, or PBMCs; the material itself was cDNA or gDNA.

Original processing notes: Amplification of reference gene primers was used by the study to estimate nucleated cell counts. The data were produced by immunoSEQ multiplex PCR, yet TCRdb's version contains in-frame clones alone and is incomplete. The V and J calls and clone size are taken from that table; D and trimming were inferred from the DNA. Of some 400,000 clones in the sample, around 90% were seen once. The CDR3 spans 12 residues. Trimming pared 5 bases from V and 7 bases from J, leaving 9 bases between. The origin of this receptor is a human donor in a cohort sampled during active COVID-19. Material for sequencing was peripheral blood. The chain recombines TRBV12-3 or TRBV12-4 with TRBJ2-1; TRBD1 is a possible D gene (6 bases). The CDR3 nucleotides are TGTGCCAGCAGTCCAGGGGCAAATGAGCAGTTCTTC. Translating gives CASSPGANEQFF.